These 2 T cell receptor beta chains came from one sample sequenced in a study of blood T cell repertoires in COVID-19. Clones were sequenced by immunoSEQ multiplex PCR, and TCRdb holds only the in-frame ones, with some missing. The sample shows some 180,000 clones, almost 90% of them seen only once. The sequencing sample was made of peripheral blood. Source of these receptors: a middle-aged man with acute or convalescent COVID-19.

V gene TRBV10-1 combines with J gene TRBJ1-6; D is undetermined. V was clipped by 6 bases and J by 9 bases, with 12 bases between them. The germline CDR1 and CDR2 sequences are WNHNN and SYGVQD (reference sequence). The CDR3 extends over 13 amino acids. This chain's CDR3 is CASSAKLGSPLHF. CDR3 nucleotides: TGCGCCAGCAGCGCTAAACTTGGTTCACCCCTCCACTTT.

The chain combines TRBV2 with TRBJ1-6; TRBD1 is a possible D gene (6 bases). The V end lost 5 bases, the J end lost 7 bases, and 15 bases lay between the germline ends. The CDR3 extends over 15 amino acids. Germline CDR1 and CDR2: SNHLY and FYNNEI. In DNA form, the CDR3 reads TGTGCCAGCAGTATTTCACAGGGACGGAATTCACCCCTCCACTTT. This encodes CASSISQGRNSPLHF.